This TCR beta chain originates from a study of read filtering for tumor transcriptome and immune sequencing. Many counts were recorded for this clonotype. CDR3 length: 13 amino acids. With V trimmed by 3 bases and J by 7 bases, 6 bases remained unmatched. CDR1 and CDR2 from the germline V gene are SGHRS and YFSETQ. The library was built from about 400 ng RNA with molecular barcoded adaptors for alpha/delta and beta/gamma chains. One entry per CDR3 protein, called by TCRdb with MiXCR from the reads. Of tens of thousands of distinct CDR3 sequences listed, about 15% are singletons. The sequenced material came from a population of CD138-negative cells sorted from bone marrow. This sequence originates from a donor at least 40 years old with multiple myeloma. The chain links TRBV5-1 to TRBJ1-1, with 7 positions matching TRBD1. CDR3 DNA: TGCGCCAGCAGCTCCTTTCAGGGGGGTGAAGCTTTCTTT. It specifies CASSSFQGGEAFF. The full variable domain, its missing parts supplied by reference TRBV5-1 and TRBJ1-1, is KAGVTQTPRYLIKTRGQQVTLSCSPISGHRSVSWYQQTPGQGLQFLFEYFSETQRNKGNFPGRFSGRQFSNSRSEMNVSTLELGDSALYLCASSSFQGGEAFFGQGTRLTVV.